This T cell receptor (beta chain) is drawn from a study of cytomegalovirus exposure and HLA in healthy donors. When sampled, the donors appeared nominally healthy, though they likely had unrecorded immune exposures. Regarding the study as a whole: The classifier reportedly diagnosed cytomegalovirus status with high specificity and sensitivity. Researchers reported from a later analysis that most CMV-associated TCR beta chains appeared HLA-restricted. Roughly uniform depth of sequencing across donors was assumed in presence/absence analyses.

With regard to this clone: Its antigen is unidentified.

The PCR employed 60 Vbeta primers together with 13 Jbeta primers. Produced via immunoSEQ multiplex PCR; TCRdb's table is partial and in-frame only. The sample contains about 180,000 clones, about 79% of which appear only once. CDR1 and CDR2 from the germline V gene are MNHEY and SMNVEV (reference sequence). This CDR3 has 14 amino acids. Deletions cut 4 bases from V and 4 bases from J, with 13 bases between. The receptor was isolated from a man between 35 and 55 years old in good health and CMV-seropositive. The specimen was PBMCs. The chain combines TRBV27 with TRBJ1-1; D remains ambiguous. The CDR3 here is CASSYQQRGTEAFF. CDR3 nucleotides: TGTGCCAGCAGTTACCAACAGCGGGGCACTGAAGCTTTCTTT.